Below, 15 T cell receptor beta chains from the same sample are listed, as sequenced in a study of metastatic and nonmetastatic thyroid tumors. MiXCR reprocessed the PCR reads for TCRdb. Altogether about 23,000 clones are present, approximately 20% being singletons, with the ten largest covering about 4.6%. No treatment had been given to any patient before thyroid surgery. The sequencing sample was made of blood. The source is a male donor with papillary thyroid cancer or a benign thyroid nodule (not recorded which). Some clones in this sample may be carry-over from other donors' samples.

This clone was counted a few times. The chain carries TRBV6-1 and TRBJ2-1; D may be TRBD1 (6 bases). V shed 4 bases and J shed 6 bases, with 13 bases lying between them. From germline, CDR1 is MNHNS and CDR2 SASEGT. The CDR3 length is 14 residues. The CDR3 sequence is CASSGAGQSNEQFF. CDR3 in DNA: TGTGCCAGCAGTGGGGCAGGACAGAGCAATGAGCAGTTCTTC.

About this clone: Being one base from a much bigger clone, this may be a read error. The chain carries TRBV7-6 and TRBJ2-5, with D maybe TRBD2 (5 bases). V dropped 5 bases and J dropped 4 bases, with 14 bases sitting between them. The germline V gene has CDR1 SGHVS and CDR2 FNYEAQ. The CDR3 consists of 14 residues. In nucleotides, the CDR3 is TGTGCCAGCAGCCACCCCACAGCGGTAGAGACCCAGTACTTC. It codes for CASSHPTAVETQYF. Based on the CDR3 plus reference TRBV7-6 and TRBJ2-5, the full variable domain is GAGVSQSPRYKVTKRGQDVALRCDPISGHVSLYWYRQALGQGPEFLTYFNYEAQQDKSGLPNDRFSAERPEGSISTLTIQRTEQRDSAMYRCASSHPTAVETQYFGPGTRLLVL.

This clone appeared a few times. J is TRBJ2-7 and V is TRBV6-1, with 9 bases aligning to TRBD2. The CDR3 runs 15 residues. CDR1 MNHNS and CDR2 SASEGT come from the germline V gene. The ends lost 9 bases at V and 0 bases at J; junction bases unmatched: 9. In DNA, the CDR3 is TGTGCCAGTTCCCCGACTAGCGGAAACTCCTACGAGCAGTACTTC. It codes for CASSPTSGNSYEQYF.

In its sample, this clone was seen many times. V is TRBV5-1 and J is TRBJ2-3; 11 nucleotides agree with TRBD2. The CDR3 is 16 amino acids. After removal of 1 base from V and 4 bases from J, the junction contained 5 bases not matched to a gene. Germline V gives CDR1 SGHRS, CDR2 YFSETQ. The CDR3 DNA is TGCGCCAGCAGCTTGCCACTAGCGGGAGCTGCAGATACGCAGTATTTT. As protein: CASSLPLAGAADTQYF.

This clone ranks as medium-sized (0.01 to 0.1%). This rearrangement joins TRBV28 to TRBJ1-2; perhaps TRBD1 as D (6 bases). The CDR3 sequence is 15 residues long. Germline V CDR1 and CDR2: MDHEN, SYDVKM. V was trimmed by 7 bases and J by 4 bases, leaving 19 bases between them. The CDR3: CASTNYQGRAYGYTF. CDR3 sequence (DNA): TGTGCCAGCACCAATTACCAGGGGCGGGCCTATGGCTACACCTTC.

This clone appeared many times. Additional DNA sequences in this sample encode the identical CDR3. The chain employs TRBV5-1 and TRBJ1-1; D unclear. Trimming took 0 bases from V and 4 from J, leaving 7 bases between them. CDR1 and CDR2 (germline): SGHRS, YFSETQ. The CDR3 is 13 amino acids. CDR3 bases: TGCGCCAGCAGCTTGGGGGGTTTCACTGAAGCTTTCTTT. This encodes CASSLGGFTEAFF. The entire variable domain, with the rest obtained from reference TRBV5-1 and TRBJ1-1, is as follows: KAGVTQTPRYLIKTRGQQVTLSCSPISGHRSVSWYQQTPGQGLQFLFEYFSETQRNKGNFPGRFSGRQFSNSRSEMNVSTLELGDSALYLCASSLGGFTEAFFGQGTRLTVV.

This clone is medium-sized (0.01 to 0.1%) in the sample. The rearrangement links TRBV15 to TRBJ2-3; D is unresolved. In germline, CDR1 is LNHNV, CDR2 YYDKDF (reference sequence). The CDR3 is 15 residues long. V lost 5 bases and J lost 0, with 12 bases in between. As DNA, the CDR3 is TGTGCCACCAGCCGATACAGTACTAGCACAGATACGCAGTATTTT. It specifies CATSRYSTSTDTQYF. Supplemented by reference TRBV15 and TRBJ2-3, the full variable domain reads DAMVIQNPRYQVTQFGKPVTLSCSQTLNHNVMYWYQQKSSQAPKLLFHYYDKDFNNEADTPDNFQSRRPNTSFCFLDIRSPGLGDTAMYLCATSRYSTSTDTQYFGPGTRLTVL.

This clone was counted at least ten times. CDR3 sequence (DNA): TGTGCCAGCAGCTTAGGGTTGAGCTCCTACGAGCAGTACTTC. Protein: CASSLGLSSYEQYF. The chain couples TRBV7-2 to TRBJ2-7; no clear D. The CDR3 is made up of 14 amino acids. V was pared by 1 base and J by 0 bases, with 7 bases between. Germline CDR1 reads SGHTA; CDR2 reads FQGNSA.

The genes are TRBV5-6 and TRBJ2-7; D is undetermined. The germline V and J ends were trimmed by 0 bases and 5 bases, with 6 bases remaining between them. This CDR3 has 12 amino acids. The germline V gene encodes CDR1 SGHDT and CDR2 YYEEEE. CDR3 protein: CASSLAPNEQYF. The CDR3 DNA is TGTGCCAGCAGCTTGGCCCCTAACGAGCAGTACTTC.

This clone has at least ten counts. The V gene is TRBV9, the J gene TRBJ2-2; 7 nucleotides agree with TRBD2. CDR3 length: 16 amino acids. The germline V gene has CDR1 SGDLS and CDR2 YYNGEE. Trimming removed 0 bases from V and 4 bases from J; junction bases left unmatched: 6. The CDR3 region has the DNA TGTGCCAGCAGCGTAGACGCGGGAGTGGGCACCGGGGAGCTGTTTTTT. It specifies CASSVDAGVGTGELFF.

This clone was recorded many times. The genes are TRBV30 and TRBJ2-3; TRBD1 matches at 9 bases. Germline V lookup: CDR1 GTSNPN, CDR2 SVGIG (reference sequence). Trimming cost V 5 bases and J 4 bases; bases outside gene matches: 4. The CDR3 is 13 amino acids. CDR3: CAWGGQGPDTQYF. Written as DNA, the CDR3 is TGTGCCTGGGGGGGACAGGGACCAGATACGCAGTATTTT. Looking up the rest from reference TRBV30 and TRBJ2-3 gives the full variable domain: SQTIHQWPATLVQPVGSPLSLECTVEGTSNPNLYWYRQAAGRGLQLLFYSVGIGQISSEVPQNLSASRPQDRQFILSSKKLLLSDSGFYLCAWGGQGPDTQYFGPGTRLTVL.

This clone is deemed medium-sized. CDR3 amino acids: CASTTDGRRTDTQYF. CDR3 nucleotide sequence: TGTGCCAGCACTACGGACGGTCGAAGGACAGATACGCAGTATTTT. The chain uses TRBV2 and TRBJ2-3; D remains unclear. The CDR3 has 15 residues. CDR1 SNHLY and CDR2 FYNNEI come from the germline V gene. V was pared by 7 bases and J by 3 bases, with 17 bases between.

Ten or more counts support this clone. The chain recombines TRBV12-3 or TRBV12-4 with TRBJ2-2; maybe TRBD2 (6 bases). The CDR3 sequence is 19 residues long. The ends were cut back, 3 bases at V and 0 bases at J, with 20 bases in the middle. The CDR3 DNA sequence: TGTGCCAGCAGTTTGTTTTCAGTTGGGGCGGGACCGAACACCGGGGAGCTGTTTTTT. It yields the protein CASSLFSVGAGPNTGELFF.

This clone has at least ten counts. This could be a read error, since a much larger clone is one nucleotide away. The identical CDR3 is also encoded by other nucleotide sequences in the sample. V is TRBV5-1 and J is TRBJ1-1, with D perhaps TRBD1 (5 bases). Germline assignment: CDR1 SGHRS and CDR2 YFSETQ. The CDR3 contains 15 residues. The CDR3 here is CASSWEGHMNTEAFF. The CDR3 coding sequence is TGCGCCAGCAGCTGGGAGGGGCACATGAACACTGAGGCTTTCTTT. The variable domain in full, completed from reference TRBV5-1 and TRBJ1-1, reads KAGVTQTPRYLIKTRGQQVTLSCSPISGHRSVSWYQQTPGQGLQFLFEYFSETQRNKGNFPGRFSGRQFSNSRSEMNVSTLELGDSALYLCASSWEGHMNTEAFFGQGTRLTVV.

The chain carries TRBV6-1 and TRBJ2-2; the D is unclear. The V end lost 4 bases, the J end lost 7 bases, and 13 bases lay between the germline ends. Germline CDR1 MNHNS, CDR2 SASEGT. This CDR3 contains 14 residues. CDR3 DNA: TGTGCCAGCAGTGCCCTCGGGTCCTACGGGGAGCTGTTTTTT. It yields the protein CASSALGSYGELFF.